What follows are 25 T cell receptor beta chains derived from one specimen sequenced in a study of T-cell memory formation after mild COVID-19. MiXCR, run by TCRdb on the 5' RACE reads, gives a single entry per CDR3 protein. The sample has more than 110,000 distinct CDR3 sequences, 20% to 25% seen once. Sequencing was performed on PBMCs or a T cell subset sorted from them (not recorded which). All receptors derive from an adult woman who had mild COVID-19 (a few samples of this study predate the infection). Cell type and time point are not known.

This clonotype showed up just a few times. In DNA form, the CDR3 reads TGCAGTGCTAGGGAGGCAAACACCGGGGAGCTGTTTTTT. Translating it yields CSAREANTGELFF. The chain combines TRBV20-1 with TRBJ2-2; possible D gene TRBD2, 5 bases. CDR1 DFQATT and CDR2 SNEGSKA come from the germline V gene (reference sequence). V dropped 3 bases and J dropped 2 bases, with 7 bases sitting between them. The CDR3 is 13 residues long.

This sequence joins TRBV20-1 and TRBJ2-7; 9 bases map to TRBD2. CDR3 length: 14 residues. The germline gives CDR1 DFQATT, CDR2 SNEGSKA (reference sequence). J lost 4 bases, V lost 0 bases, and 4 bases had no gene match. Here the CDR3 DNA reads TGCAGTGCTAGAGATTGGGCGGGAGGGTACGAGCAGTACTTC. It specifies CSARDWAGGYEQYF.

V usage is TRBV12-3 or TRBV12-4 and J usage is TRBJ2-7; 9 bases are shared with TRBD1. The CDR3 has 15 residues. J lost 4 bases, V lost 5 bases, and 9 bases had no gene match. CDR3 in amino acids: CASSLTTGGLYEQYF. The CDR3 DNA reads TGTGCCAGCAGTCTCACCACAGGGGGCCTATACGAGCAGTACTTC.

In its sample, this clonotype was seen a few times. The J gene is TRBJ2-1, the V gene TRBV4-1; 10 nucleotides line up with TRBD1. Germline CDR1 is MGHRA and CDR2 is YSYEKL. The CDR3 is 17 residues long. With V trimmed by 1 base and J by 4 bases, 7 bases remained unmatched. The CDR3 spells CASSQVYPGQGYNEQFF. CDR3 DNA sequence: TGCGCCAGCAGCCAAGTTTATCCGGGACAGGGGTACAATGAGCAGTTCTTC.

This chain links TRBV12-3 or TRBV12-4 with TRBJ2-3; 8 bases map to TRBD2. The CDR3 consists of 15 residues. Trimming cost V 3 bases and J 4 bases; bases outside gene matches: 6. CDR3 DNA: TGTGCCAGCAGTTTTCCCGGGGGGGGATCAGATACGCAGTATTTT. This encodes CASSFPGGGSDTQYF.

V usage is TRBV12-3 or TRBV12-4 and J usage is TRBJ1-2, with D unresolved. Trimming cost V 4 bases and J 0 bases, with 18 bases left between them. The CDR3 is 17 residues long. CDR3 in amino acids: CASSSVIRSVSNYGYTF. CDR3 coding DNA: TGTGCCAGCAGTTCGGTCATCCGGAGCGTCTCTAACTATGGCTACACCTTC.

This sequence joins TRBV20-1 and TRBJ1-2; the D is unclear. CDR3 size: 15 residues. From germline, CDR1 is DFQATT and CDR2 SNEGSKA (reference sequence). The V gene lost 0 bases and the J gene lost 9 bases, with 20 bases spanning the gap. This CDR3 is CSAREQGQESVRYTF. CDR3 sequence (DNA): TGCAGTGCTAGAGAGCAAGGGCAGGAATCTGTGCGCTACACCTTC.

The chain is built from TRBV30 and TRBJ2-2; D remains unclear. Germline assignment: CDR1 GTSNPN and CDR2 SVGIG (reference sequence). This CDR3 has 11 amino acids. Trimming left V 6 bases short and J 4 bases short, with 6 bases between. The CDR3 region is CACYLTGELFF. The CDR3 region has the DNA TGTGCCTGCTATCTCACCGGGGAGCTGTTTTTT. Using reference TRBV30 and TRBJ2-2 for the parts outside the CDR3, the full variable domain is SQTIHQWPATLVQPVGSPLSLECTVEGTSNPNLYWYRQAAGRGLQLLFYSVGIGQISSEVPQNLSASRPQDRQFILSSKKLLLSDSGFYLCACYLTGELFFGEGSRLTVL.

The V call is TRBV29-1, the J call TRBJ2-7; no reliable D call. Germline CDR1 and CDR2: SQVTM and ANQGSEA. The CDR3 has 13 residues. V was shortened by 5 bases and J by 1 base, with 12 bases between the two germline ends. The CDR3 reads CSVLSATSYEQYF. CDR3 in DNA: TGCAGCGTTTTGTCAGCTACTTCCTACGAGCAGTACTTC.

The chain has TRBV7-9 and TRBJ2-7, with 8 bases lining up with TRBD1. The CDR3 extends over 15 amino acids. Per the germline V gene, CDR1 is SEHNR and CDR2 is FQNEAQ (reference sequence). Unmatched junction bases numbered 12, after V lost 7 bases and J lost 4 bases. CDR3 residues: CASTPRDRSGYEQYF. The CDR3 bases are TGTGCCAGCACTCCCCGGGACAGGTCAGGGTACGAGCAGTACTTC.

There are a few counts of this clonotype. The chain uses TRBV6-5 and TRBJ2-6; TRBD1 matches 7 bases. This CDR3 is built from 16 residues. The trim removed 4 bases at V and 2 bases at J, leaving 5 bases unmatched. Germline values: CDR1 MNHEY, CDR2 SVGAGI. The CDR3 region is CASSFSDRPGANVLTF. Written as DNA, the CDR3 is TGTGCCAGCAGTTTCTCGGACAGGCCTGGGGCCAACGTCCTGACTTTC.

This clonotype is labeled as medium-sized. This rearrangement joins TRBV24-1 to TRBJ2-1; D uncertain. There are 15 residues in the CDR3. Trimming stripped 0 bases from V and 2 bases from J, with 7 bases between. Germline values: CDR1 KGHDR, CDR2 SFDVKD. DNA of the CDR3: TGTGCCACCAGTGATTTGCAAGGACCCTACAATGAGCAGTTCTTC. Amino acids: CATSDLQGPYNEQFF.

This sequence joins TRBV9 and TRBJ2-7; D may be TRBD1 (6 bases). The germline V gene encodes CDR1 SGDLS and CDR2 YYNGEE. Trimming removed 3 bases at V and 2 bases at J, with 9 bases between. The CDR3 contains 13 residues. The CDR3 nucleotides are TGTGCCAGCAGCGCAGGGGTGGCCTACGAGCAGTACTTC. Translating gives CASSAGVAYEQYF.

The rearrangement joins TRBV9 to TRBJ2-3; D call uncertain. CDR3 length: 12 residues. Trimming pared 4 bases from V and 4 bases from J, leaving 7 bases between. Germline V lookup: CDR1 SGDLS, CDR2 YYNGEE. In nucleotides, the CDR3 is TGTGCCAGCAGCAGGGTATCAGATACGCAGTATTTT. Its protein product is CASSRVSDTQYF.

This clonotype has only a few counts. The chain couples TRBV7-6 to TRBJ2-3; TRBD2 matches at 8 bases. This CDR3 has 17 amino acids. CDR1 is SGHVS, CDR2 FNYEAQ, per germline. J was trimmed by 2 bases and V by 2 bases; bases with no gene match: 9. For the CDR3, the DNA is TGTGCCAGCAGCTTAATGCCCAGCGGGGGTCACACAGATACGCAGTATTTT. This translates into CASSLMPSGGHTDTQYF.

The chain employs TRBV27 and TRBJ1-2, with 7 bases fitting TRBD1. Germline CDR1 and CDR2: MNHEY and SMNVEV (reference sequence). Germline trimming cut 3 bases from V and 4 bases from J; bases unmatched to any gene: 11. This CDR3 region has 16 residues. CDR3 coding DNA: TGTGCCAGCAGTTTGTCCGGGACAGCAGTTCTCTATGGCTACACCTTC. As protein: CASSLSGTAVLYGYTF.

The rearrangement links TRBV27 to TRBJ2-7, with 12 positions matching TRBD2. V trimming: 10 bases; J trimming: 2 bases; junction bases outside the gene matches: 3. Germline loops: CDR1 MNHEY, CDR2 SMNVEV (reference sequence). CDR3 length: 13 amino acids. CDR3 residues: CATRTSGTYEQYF. DNA of the CDR3: TGTGCCACACGGACTAGCGGGACCTACGAGCAGTACTTC.

The V call is TRBV20-1, the J call TRBJ2-1; TRBD2 agrees at 14 bases. In germline, CDR1 is DFQATT, CDR2 SNEGSKA (reference sequence). This CDR3 is built from 15 residues. After removal of 6 bases from V and 10 bases from J, the junction contained 11 bases not matched to a gene. CDR3 DNA sequence: TGCAGTGCAACTACTGGGACTAGCGGGAGCCACGAGCAGTTCTTC. Translated: CSATTGTSGSHEQFF.

Ten or more counts support this clonotype. This chain uses TRBV4-2 with TRBJ2-7; the match to TRBD2 covers 8 bases. V lost 3 bases, J lost 3 bases, and 7 bases stayed unmatched. The CDR3 covers 15 residues. The germline V gene has CDR1 LGHNA and CDR2 YNFKEQ. CDR3: CASSQSLGTSYEQYF. The CDR3, as DNA: TGTGCCAGCAGCCAGTCCCTCGGGACTAGCTACGAGCAGTACTTC.

This chain joins TRBV5-1 and TRBJ2-7; 10 positions agree with TRBD1. Germline lookup yields CDR1 SGHRS and CDR2 YFSETQ. V shed 3 bases, J shed 3 bases, and the junction held 9 bases outside the gene matches. The CDR3 extends over 16 amino acids. The CDR3 spells CASSYLPGQGIYEQYF. As DNA, the CDR3 is TGCGCCAGCAGCTACCTCCCGGGACAGGGGATCTACGAGCAGTACTTC. The complete variable domain, with remaining parts taken from reference TRBV5-1 and TRBJ2-7, reads KAGVTQTPRYLIKTRGQQVTLSCSPISGHRSVSWYQQTPGQGLQFLFEYFSETQRNKGNFPGRFSGRQFSNSRSEMNVSTLELGDSALYLCASSYLPGQGIYEQYFGPGTRLTVT.

The rearrangement uses TRBV7-9 and TRBJ1-6; 9 bases match TRBD1. The junction had 10 bases not matched to a gene; V was cut back by 5 bases and J by 14 bases. This CDR3 is built from 14 residues. Germline values: CDR1 SEHNR, CDR2 FQNEAQ (reference sequence). This CDR3 is CASSLTGQGISLHF. CDR3 DNA: TGTGCCAGCAGCCTGACGGGACAGGGTATCTCCCTCCACTTT.

This clonotype was picked up a small number of times. The chain has TRBV6-2 or TRBV6-3 and TRBJ1-1, with TRBD1 identical over 7 bases. Germline CDR1 reads MNHEY; CDR2 reads SVGEGT. This CDR3 comprises 15 residues. Losses at the gene ends were 6 bases for V and 1 base for J; bases not matched to a gene: 8. The CDR3 DNA sequence: TGTGCCAGCAGCCCGACAGGGCCCGGGAACACTGAAGCTTTCTTT. This encodes CASSPTGPGNTEAFF.

This chain links TRBV4-2 with TRBJ2-2; D is possibly TRBD1 or TRBD2 (5 bases each). V lost 4 bases, J lost 5 bases, and 20 bases lay in between. The CDR3 has 17 residues. The germline V gene has CDR1 LGHNA and CDR2 YNFKEQ. In DNA, the CDR3 is TGTGCCAGCAGCCCGATACCTCCGGGACGGATGACCGGGGAGCTGTTTTTT. Encoded protein: CASSPIPPGRMTGELFF.

The chain links TRBV7-9 to TRBJ2-3; D perhaps matches TRBD2 (6 bases). The CDR3 contains 14 residues. Per germline, CDR1 SEHNR and CDR2 FQNEAQ (reference sequence). Trimming removed 5 bases at V and 1 base at J, with 10 bases between. The CDR3, as DNA: TGTGCCAGCAGCGCCGTAGCGGGCACAGATACGCAGTATTTT. It encodes CASSAVAGTDTQYF. Combining the CDR3 with reference TRBV7-9 and TRBJ2-3 gives the whole variable domain DTGVSQNPRHKITKRGQNVTFRCDPISEHNRLYWYRQTLGQGPEFLTYFQNEAQLEKSRLLSDRFSAERPKGSFSTLEIQRTEQGDSAMYLCASSAVAGTDTQYFGPGTRLTVL.

This clonotype was seen a few times. This chain's CDR3 is CASSLDELGGLWAFF. The CDR3, as DNA: TGTGCCAGCAGCTTAGACGAACTGGGGGGGTTATGGGCTTTCTTT. V and J are TRBV7-2 and TRBJ1-1; maybe TRBD1 (5 bases). V was pared by 1 base and J by 11 bases, with 20 bases between. The CDR3 extends over 15 amino acids. Germline-derived CDR1 and CDR2 are SGHTA and FQGNSA.